The 10 T cell receptor beta chains in this list originate from one sample, sequenced in a study of blood T cell repertoires in COVID-19. TCRdb keeps only in-frame clones here, not all; method: immunoSEQ multiplex PCR. This sample has 150,000 to 200,000 clones; about 83% occur once, and the top ten carry under 15%. Sample: peripheral blood. These receptors all stem from a woman in her 70s with COVID-19, enrolled during active disease.

As regards this clone: This sample also contains other DNA sequences that code for the same CDR3. The V gene is TRBV5-4, the J gene TRBJ2-1; tentatively, D is TRBD2 (5 bases). The CDR3 covers 16 residues. Germline V lookup: CDR1 SGHNT, CDR2 YYREEE (reference sequence). Trimming pared 0 bases from V and 1 base from J, leaving 11 bases between. CDR3 amino acids: CASSLAGGLSYNEQFF. The CDR3 DNA follows: TGTGCCAGCAGCTTGGCTGGCGGGCTATCCTACAATGAGCAGTTCTTC.

The genes are TRBV27 and TRBJ1-3; D is unresolved. Between the trimmed V and J ends, which lost 6 bases and 2 bases, there was a span of 14 bases. The germline V gene has CDR1 MNHEY and CDR2 SMNVEV (reference sequence). This CDR3 is built from 15 residues. CDR3 amino acids: CASSRGGNPGNTIYF. The DNA for the CDR3 is TGTGCCAGCAGCCGAGGCGGGAACCCTGGAAACACCATATATTTT.

This chain connects TRBV15 to TRBJ2-5, with 10 bases fitting TRBD2. Germline V gene lookup returns CDR1 LNHNV and CDR2 YYDKDF (reference sequence). The length of the CDR3 is 15 residues. V gave up 6 bases and J gave up 4 bases; unmatched junction bases: 8. CDR3: CATSVLAGDRETQYF. In DNA, the CDR3 is TGTGCCACCAGTGTTCTAGCGGGAGACAGAGAGACCCAGTACTTC.

This clone has a single count. This chain connects TRBV7-3 to TRBJ2-1; 7 bases are a match to TRBD2. The ends lost 3 bases at V and 9 bases at J; junction bases unmatched: 11. The CDR3 contains 15 residues. Germline CDR1 reads SGHTA; CDR2 reads FQGTGA. The CDR3, as DNA: TGTGCCAGCAGCTTCGGGGAGGGGCATGGGGGTGAGCAGTTCTTC. This gives the protein CASSFGEGHGGEQFF.

The chain uses TRBV5-1 and TRBJ1-4; 9 bases match TRBD1. Germline values: CDR1 SGHRS, CDR2 YFSETQ. Trimming cost V 4 bases and J 7 bases; bases outside gene matches: 5. The CDR3 extends over 14 amino acids. Here the CDR3 reads CASSQQGAGEKLFF. CDR3 DNA: TGCGCCAGCAGCCAACAGGGGGCAGGTGAAAAACTGTTTTTT.

The rearrangement uses TRBV9 and TRBJ1-2, with 7 bases identical to TRBD1. CDR1 SGDLS and CDR2 YYNGEE come from the germline V gene. The CDR3 has 14 amino acids. Unmatched junction bases numbered 3, after V lost 0 bases and J lost 4 bases. CDR3 amino acids: CASSVDHRGYGYTF. In nucleotides, the CDR3 is TGTGCCAGCAGCGTAGATCACAGGGGCTATGGCTACACCTTC. Supplemented by reference TRBV9 and TRBJ1-2, the full variable domain reads DSGVTQTPKHLITATGQRVTLRCSPRSGDLSVYWYQQSLDQGLQFLIQYYNGEERAKGNILERFSAQQFPDLHSELNLSSLELGDSALYFCASSVDHRGYGYTFGSGTRLTVV.

The chain joins TRBV4-2 to TRBJ2-7, with 9 bases identical to TRBD2. Germline assignment: CDR1 LGHNA and CDR2 YNFKEQ. CDR3 length equals 19 residues. J was trimmed by 1 base and V by 0 bases; bases with no gene match: 13. The CDR3 region is CASSQDRIAGVVRSYEQYF. Written as DNA, the CDR3 is TGTGCCAGCAGCCAAGATCGGATAGCGGGAGTAGTCCGGTCCTACGAGCAGTACTTC.

The chain combines TRBV19 with TRBJ1-2; 12 nucleotides line up with TRBD1. Germline CDR1 reads LNHDA; CDR2 reads SQIVND (reference sequence). V shed 4 bases, J shed 4 bases, and the junction held 10 bases outside the gene matches. The CDR3 covers 17 residues. CDR3 nucleotides: TGTGCCAGTAGTACATTCCGGGACAGGGGGCAAGGCTATGGCTACACCTTC. It specifies CASSTFRDRGQGYGYTF.

This chain uses TRBV19 with TRBJ2-7; 7 nucleotides align to TRBD1. Germline CDR1 and CDR2: LNHDA and SQIVND (reference sequence). After removal of 6 bases from V and 4 bases from J, the junction contained 3 bases not matched to a gene. This CDR3 spans 12 amino acids. This chain's CDR3 is CASSRQGYEQYF. The CDR3 coding sequence is TGTGCCAGTAGCCGACAGGGTTACGAGCAGTACTTC.

The gene calls are TRBV7-9 and TRBJ2-7; TRBD2 matches 10 bases. V gave up 7 bases and J gave up 6 bases; unmatched junction bases: 9. CDR1 is SEHNR, CDR2 FQNEAQ, per germline (reference sequence). The CDR3 length is 14 residues. The CDR3 reads CASTSLAGTREQYF. The CDR3 DNA sequence: TGTGCCAGCACGTCACTAGCGGGGACTCGCGAGCAGTACTTC.